This paragraph covers one T cell receptor beta chain sequence. What it binds is not known. Germline V gene data show CDR1 as LNHDA and CDR2 as SQIVND (reference sequence). V was pared by 2 bases and J by 0 bases, with 14 bases between. This CDR3 region has 17 residues. The record originates from a study of PD-L1 blockade in urothelial cancer. Overall study: Dosed intravenously at 1,200 mg every 3 weeks, atezolizumab was initiated by patients at some point between 2012 and 2014.

Study-wide results and limits: More expansion of tumor-associated blood clones, seen at 3 weeks, marked durable-benefit patients.

The assay was immunoSEQ multiplex PCR, and TCRdb's table has in-frame clones only and misses some. Of around 69,000 clones listed, more than 85% are singletons. Time point denoted: peripheral blood 6 weeks after treatment start. All patients carried locally advanced or metastatic urothelial carcinoma. The chain uses TRBV19 and TRBJ2-1; D unclear. This receptor was taken from a woman over 75 with urothelial cancer. The source material was PBMCs, sampled around atezolizumab (anti-PD-L1) treatment. CDR3 loop: CASSITLQSASYNEQFF. In DNA form, the CDR3 reads TGTGCCAGTAGTATAACCCTTCAGAGCGCCTCCTACAATGAGCAGTTCTTC.